One T cell receptor (beta chain) is described in this entry. The data belong to a study of cytomegalovirus exposure and HLA in healthy donors. Primers for the PCR totalled 60 Vbeta and 13 Jbeta. Profiled with immunoSEQ multiplex PCR; TCRdb holds only in-frame clones, not every one. The sample lists 130,000 to 150,000 clones; roughly 80% were seen once. Unmatched junction bases numbered 6, after V lost 6 bases and J lost 0 bases. Looked up from germline, CDR1 is MNHNY and CDR2 is SVGAGI (reference sequence). The CDR3 is made up of 16 amino acids. What was sequenced was PBMCs. This sequence originates from a boy between 2 and 10 years old in good health and CMV-seronegative. The rearrangement joins TRBV6-6 to TRBJ1-4, with TRBD1 matching 8 bases. CDR3 bases: TGTGCCAGCAGGACCGGGACAGGAGCAACTAATGAAAAACTGTTTTTT. Its protein is CASRTGTGATNEKLFF.